Shown below are 31 T cell receptor beta chains from a single sample sequenced in a study of shared clonotypes between healthy human individuals. Repertoires were generated with immunoSEQ multiplex PCR, while TCRdb's copy carries only in-frame clones and drops some. The sample lists about 2.1 million clones; just under 95% were seen once. Selected positively for CCR7 and CD45RO-negative, naive CD8 cells excluded terminally differentiated effector memory CD45RA+ cells. Sequenced input: naive CD8+ T cells from PBMCs. The origin of the receptors is a young man in good health. Some clones in this sample may be carry-over from other donors' samples.

V gene TRBV27 combines with J gene TRBJ2-7, with D possibly matching TRBD1 (6 bases). This CDR3 has 16 residues. V lost 3 bases and J lost 4, with 19 bases in between. Germline V gives CDR1 MNHEY, CDR2 SMNVEV (reference sequence). CDR3 coding DNA: TGTGCCAGCAGTTTGGCCCCACAGGGCTTCGTGTACGAGCAGTACTTC. It yields the protein CASSLAPQGFVYEQYF.

This rearrangement joins TRBV10-3 to TRBJ2-1, with D tentatively TRBD1 (6 bases). CDR1 is ENHRY, CDR2 SYGVKD, per germline. This CDR3 region has 16 residues. With 0 bases removed from V and 2 bases from J, the gap between germline ends came to 11 bases. CDR3: CAISESRDNTYNEQFF. For the CDR3, the DNA is TGTGCCATCAGTGAGTCAAGGGACAACACCTACAATGAGCAGTTCTTC.

The chain recombines TRBV2 with TRBJ2-1; possible D gene TRBD1, 5 bases. Germline CDR1 SNHLY, CDR2 FYNNEI. The CDR3 is 17 amino acids. V lost 2 bases to trimming and J lost 0 bases, with 14 bases between them. This CDR3 reads CASSESTGRSSYNEQFF. The CDR3, as DNA: TGTGCCAGCAGTGAAAGTACAGGTAGGAGCTCCTACAATGAGCAGTTCTTC.

The J gene is TRBJ2-7, the V gene TRBV11-2; D is possibly TRBD1 (5 bases). CDR1 SGHAT and CDR2 FQNNGV come from the germline V gene. The CDR3 runs 15 residues. The V end lost 0 bases, the J end lost 3 bases, and 12 bases lay between the germline ends. The chain's CDR3 is CASSLDTGLFYEQYF. DNA of the CDR3: TGTGCCAGCAGCTTAGATACAGGTCTCTTCTACGAGCAGTACTTC.

On this clone: The sample holds other DNA sequences that translate to the same CDR3. This chain uses TRBV19 with TRBJ1-1; D is unresolved. Germline V gives CDR1 LNHDA, CDR2 SQIVND (reference sequence). V shed 5 bases and J shed 0 bases, with 10 bases lying between them. The CDR3 has 14 amino acids. The CDR3 DNA is TGTGCCAGTAGTCCCTCGACACTGAACACTGAAGCTTTCTTT. Residues: CASSPSTLNTEAFF.

The chain combines TRBV28 with TRBJ2-5, with D perhaps assigned TRBD1 or TRBD2 (5 bases each). The DNA end lines up better with TRBJ2-7; the J call may be wrong. Per germline, CDR1 MDHEN and CDR2 SYDVKM. The CDR3 spans 14 residues. The CDR3 region has the DNA TGTGCCAGCAGTCCACAGATACGGGGCTCCGAGCAGTACTTC. Residues: CASSPQIRGSEQYF.

The count of this clone is one. This chain joins TRBV6-4 and TRBJ1-1, with 7 bases aligning to TRBD1. The ends lost 6 bases at V and 0 bases at J; junction bases unmatched: 1. CDR1 is MRHNA, CDR2 SNTAGT, per germline. This CDR3 is 13 amino acids long. Written as DNA, the CDR3 is TGTGCCAGCAGCAGGGGGATGAACACTGAAGCTTTCTTT. It encodes CASSRGMNTEAFF.

This chain uses TRBV12-5 with TRBJ2-1; 9 bases are shared with TRBD2. Germline-derived CDR1 and CDR2 are LGHNT and FRNRAP. V lost 1 base, J lost 6 bases, and 10 bases stayed unmatched. The CDR3 runs to 17 residues. CDR3 residues: CASGLASAGGFLNEQFF. CDR3 DNA sequence: TGTGCTAGTGGTTTGGCTTCGGCGGGAGGGTTTCTCAATGAGCAGTTCTTC.

The chain has TRBV27 and TRBJ2-7; the match to TRBD1 covers 9 bases. This CDR3 has 13 residues. V shed 6 bases and J 2 bases; nucleotides not matched to a gene: 2. Germline-derived CDR1 and CDR2 are MNHEY and SMNVEV (reference sequence). CDR3 residues: CASSGTGTYEQYF. As DNA, the CDR3 is TGTGCCAGCAGCGGGACAGGGACCTACGAGCAGTACTTC.

V is TRBV6-1 and J is TRBJ2-3; no definite D call. Trimming took off 2 bases at V and 5 bases at J, with 14 bases between the two ends. The CDR3 loop spans 15 amino acids. CDR1 is MNHNS and CDR2 is SASEGT in the germline V gene. The CDR3 coding sequence is TGTGCCAGCAGTGAATTGGCCACGGCCGAAGATACGCAGTATTTT. Its protein is CASSELATAEDTQYF.

The chain recombines TRBV6-5 with TRBJ2-5, with TRBD1 matching over 12 bases. V lost 1 base to trimming and J lost 10 bases; unmatched junction nucleotides: 7. CDR1 and CDR2 (germline): MNHEY, SVGAGI. The CDR3 covers 15 residues. This CDR3 reads CASSYWGQGAEDQYF. The CDR3 region has the DNA TGTGCCAGCAGTTACTGGGGACAGGGGGCGGAGGACCAGTACTTC.

The rearrangement uses TRBV5-6 and TRBJ1-1; D unclear. CDR1 and CDR2 (germline): SGHDT, YYEEEE. V was shortened by 3 bases and J by 6 bases, with 15 bases between the two germline ends. The CDR3 is made up of 14 amino acids. CDR3 nucleotide sequence: TGTGCCAGCAGCTCTCAACACCTTGGGGCTGAAGCTTTCTTT. As protein: CASSSQHLGAEAFF.

CDR3 sequence reads: CASSGGRLQAPTDTQYF. The DNA for the CDR3 is TGCGCCAGCAGTGGGGGACGGTTACAAGCACCCACAGATACGCAGTATTTT. This chain connects TRBV10-2 to TRBJ2-3; D might be TRBD1 or TRBD2, each matching 5 bases. CDR1 WSHSY and CDR2 SAAADI come from the germline V gene. The CDR3 sequence is 17 residues long. Trimming pared 4 bases from V and 2 bases from J, leaving 19 bases between.

V usage is TRBV13 and J usage is TRBJ2-7; D not certain. The CDR3 spans 15 residues. Germline assignment: CDR1 PRHDT and CDR2 FYEKMQ (reference sequence). The ends were cut back, 5 bases at V and 5 bases at J, with 19 bases in the middle. CDR3 DNA sequence: TGTGCCAGCAGCACCGCTTACGCCCCTTCCAACGAGCAGTACTTC. Amino acids: CASSTAYAPSNEQYF.

The chain couples TRBV7-9 to TRBJ2-7, with TRBD1 matching 8 bases. The CDR3 extends over 13 amino acids. J lost 5 bases, V lost 5 bases, and 5 bases had no gene match. The germline V gene has CDR1 SEHNR and CDR2 FQNEAQ (reference sequence). CDR3 DNA: TGTGCCAGCAGCCAAGACAGGGGCCACGAGCAGTACTTC. It is translated as CASSQDRGHEQYF.

V and J are TRBV2 and TRBJ1-5; maybe TRBD1 (5 bases). The CDR3 consists of 15 residues. The germline gives CDR1 SNHLY, CDR2 FYNNEI. V shed 5 bases and J shed 1 base, with 12 bases lying between them. The CDR3 DNA follows: TGTGCCAGCAGTCCAGCGGGGGAGAGCAATCAGCCCCAGCATTTT. As protein: CASSPAGESNQPQHF. The variable domain in full, with the rest retrieved from reference TRBV2 and TRBJ1-5, is EPEVTQTPSHQVTQMGQEVILRCVPISNHLYFYWYRQILGQKVEFLVSFYNNEISEKSEIFDDQFSVERPDGSNFTLKIRSTKLEDSAMYFCASSPAGESNQPQHFGDGTRLSIL.

The J gene is TRBJ1-1, the V gene TRBV5-3, with 10 bases lining up with TRBD1. TRBV5-3 is noted as an ORF with a role that remains uncertain. The CDR3 extends over 15 amino acids. Losses at the gene ends were 3 bases for V and 5 bases for J; bases not matched to a gene: 7. The CDR3 bases are TGTGCCAGAAGCTCCCGGGACAGGGGAGGAACTGAAGCTTTCTTT. It is translated as CARSSRDRGGTEAFF.

The rearrangement joins TRBV27 to TRBJ2-7, with unresolved D. V lost 0 bases and J 3 bases, leaving 12 bases between the germline ends. The CDR3 spans 15 residues. Germline-derived CDR1 and CDR2 are MNHEY and SMNVEV (reference sequence). DNA for the CDR3: TGTGCCAGCAGTTTATCAGTTAAGACAAGCTACGAGCAGTACTTC. Its protein product is CASSLSVKTSYEQYF.

This rearrangement joins TRBV7-8 to TRBJ1-2; no definite D call. The germline V gene has CDR1 SGHVS and CDR2 FQNEAQ. The CDR3 is 13 amino acids. V lost 2 bases, J lost 4 bases, and 8 bases lay in between. CDR3 bases: TGTGCCAGCAGCTTATATCTCGGCTATGGCTACACCTTC. Translated: CASSLYLGYGYTF.

The rearrangement links TRBV10-3 to TRBJ1-2; weak D call: TRBD1 (6 bases). The CDR3 covers 14 residues. In germline, CDR1 is ENHRY, CDR2 SYGVKD. The V end lost 2 bases, the J end lost 6 bases, and 13 bases lay between the germline ends. CDR3 residues: CAISEGGGDHGYTF. The DNA of the CDR3 is TGTGCCATCAGTGAGGGGGGCGGGGACCATGGCTACACCTTC.

The gene calls are TRBV4-1 and TRBJ2-7; D is ambiguous. This CDR3 region has 13 residues. Per germline, CDR1 MGHRA and CDR2 YSYEKL. Trimming pared 2 bases from V and 6 bases from J, leaving 11 bases between. The CDR3 loop is CASSQLVSREQYF. The DNA for the CDR3 is TGCGCCAGCAGCCAACTGGTCTCCCGCGAGCAGTACTTC.

This clone appeared a few times. In DNA form, the CDR3 reads TGCAGCGTTGCGGACAGCTCTGAAGCTTTCTTT. Its protein is CSVADSSEAFF. The rearrangement links TRBV29-1 to TRBJ1-1; TRBD1 is a possible D gene (6 bases). This CDR3 contains 11 residues. Trimming removed 4 bases at V and 6 bases at J, with 9 bases between. Per the germline V gene, CDR1 is SQVTM and CDR2 is ANQGSEA.

This chain links TRBV5-1 with TRBJ2-1; D gene ambiguous. The germline V and J ends were trimmed by 1 base and 9 bases, with 11 bases remaining between them. This CDR3 spans 13 amino acids. Germline V gene lookup returns CDR1 SGHRS and CDR2 YFSETQ. CDR3 residues: CASSLSLTREQFF. The CDR3, as DNA: TGCGCCAGCAGCTTGAGCCTCACGCGTGAGCAGTTCTTC.

Written as DNA, the CDR3 is TGTGCCAGCAGCCCCTCTAGCGGGAGCTTCGGGGAGACCCAGTACTTC. It codes for CASSPSSGSFGETQYF. The chain combines TRBV28 with TRBJ2-5; TRBD2 matches at 10 bases. This CDR3 region has 16 residues. V shed 6 bases, J shed 5 bases, and the junction held 12 bases outside the gene matches. Germline V gene data show CDR1 as MDHEN and CDR2 as SYDVKM.

The chain carries TRBV9 and TRBJ2-5; D not certain. V lost 4 bases and J lost 1, with 23 bases in between. CDR3 length: 18 amino acids. Germline CDR1 and CDR2: SGDLS and YYNGEE. CDR3 region: CASSHGHRTSGVQETQYF. CDR3 sequence (DNA): TGTGCCAGCAGCCATGGGCATAGAACGAGTGGCGTCCAAGAGACCCAGTACTTC. Full variable domain (remainder filled in from reference TRBV9 and TRBJ2-5): DSGVTQTPKHLITATGQRVTLRCSPRSGDLSVYWYQQSLDQGLQFLIQYYNGEERAKGNILERFSAQQFPDLHSELNLSSLELGDSALYFCASSHGHRTSGVQETQYFGPGTRLLVL.

The rearrangement links TRBV7-9 to TRBJ2-1; D possibly corresponds to TRBD1 (5 bases). CDR3 length: 15 amino acids. The V gene's germline CDR1 is SEHNR and CDR2 FQNEAQ (reference sequence). Trimming pared 4 bases from V and 5 bases from J, leaving 15 bases between. CDR3 coding DNA: TGTGCCAGCAGCTACCACAGGTACCCCAACAATGAGCAGTTCTTC. Its translation: CASSYHRYPNNEQFF. The full variable domain, in which reference TRBV7-9 and TRBJ2-1 provide the parts outside the CDR3, is DTGVSQNPRHKITKRGQNVTFRCDPISEHNRLYWYRQTLGQGPEFLTYFQNEAQLEKSRLLSDRFSAERPKGSFSTLEIQRTEQGDSAMYLCASSYHRYPNNEQFFGPGTRLTVL.

V usage is TRBV5-1 and J usage is TRBJ2-7, with 13 bases identical to TRBD2. Unmatched junction bases numbered 7, after V lost 5 bases and J lost 5 bases. Germline V gene sequence: CDR1 SGHRS, CDR2 YFSETQ. The CDR3 runs to 15 residues. CDR3 in amino acids: CASSNGLAGAHEQYF. The CDR3 nucleotides read TGCGCCAGCAGTAACGGACTAGCGGGAGCCCACGAGCAGTACTTC.

The chain joins TRBV7-8 to TRBJ2-1; 11 bases align to TRBD2. The CDR3 consists of 18 residues. With V trimmed by 1 base and J by 7 bases, 12 bases remained unmatched. Germline CDR1 and CDR2: SGHVS and FQNEAQ. CDR3 in DNA: TGTGCCAGCAGCTTAGAATTTAGGGGACTAGCGGAGAATAATGAGCAGTTCTTC. It yields the protein CASSLEFRGLAENNEQFF.

CDR3 DNA sequence: TGTGCCACTCAGGGTGGGCTCCGCCGCACAGATACGCAGTATTTT. The encoded protein is CATQGGLRRTDTQYF. The chain recombines TRBV28 with TRBJ2-3, with D maybe TRBD1 (5 bases). Germline CDR1 and CDR2: MDHEN and SYDVKM. The CDR3 extends over 15 amino acids. Trimming took 10 bases from V and 1 from J, leaving 18 bases between them.

This clone was picked up one time. J is TRBJ2-2 and V is TRBV4-3; D gene uncertain. Between the trimmed V and J ends, which lost 0 bases and 2 bases, there was a span of 7 bases. CDR1 and CDR2 (germline): LGHNA, YSLEER. The CDR3 runs 15 residues. The CDR3 DNA reads as TGCGCCAGCAGCCAAGATTGGTCAAACACCGGGGAGCTGTTTTTT. Protein product: CASSQDWSNTGELFF.

The CDR3 sequence: CASGLDTAGNEQFF. In DNA, the CDR3 is TGTGCTAGTGGTTTGGACACGGCCGGCAATGAGCAGTTCTTC. This rearrangement joins TRBV12-5 to TRBJ2-1, with D uncertain. CDR3 length: 14 amino acids. Germline-derived CDR1 and CDR2 are LGHNT and FRNRAP. Trimming stripped 1 base from V and 6 bases from J, with 10 bases between.